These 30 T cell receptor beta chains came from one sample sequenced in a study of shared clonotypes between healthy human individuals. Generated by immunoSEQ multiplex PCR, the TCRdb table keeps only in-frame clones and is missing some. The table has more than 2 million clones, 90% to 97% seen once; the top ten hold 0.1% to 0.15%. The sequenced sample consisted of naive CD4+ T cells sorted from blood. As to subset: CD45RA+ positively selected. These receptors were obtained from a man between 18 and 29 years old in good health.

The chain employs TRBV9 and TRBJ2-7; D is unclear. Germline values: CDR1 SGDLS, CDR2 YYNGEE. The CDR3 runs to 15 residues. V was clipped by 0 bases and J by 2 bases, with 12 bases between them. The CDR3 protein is CASSVDDGTAYEQYF. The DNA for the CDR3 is TGTGCCAGCAGCGTAGATGATGGTACAGCCTACGAGCAGTACTTC.

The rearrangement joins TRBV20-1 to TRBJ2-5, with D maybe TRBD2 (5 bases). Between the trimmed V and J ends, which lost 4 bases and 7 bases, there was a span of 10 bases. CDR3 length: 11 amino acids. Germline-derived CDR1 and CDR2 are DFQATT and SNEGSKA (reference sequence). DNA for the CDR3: TGCAGTGCTAACCTCGAGGGGACCCAGTACTTC. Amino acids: CSANLEGTQYF.

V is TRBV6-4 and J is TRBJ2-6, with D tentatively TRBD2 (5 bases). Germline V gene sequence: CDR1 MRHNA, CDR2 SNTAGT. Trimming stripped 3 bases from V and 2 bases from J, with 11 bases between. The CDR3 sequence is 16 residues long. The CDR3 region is CASSDRQRAGANVLTF. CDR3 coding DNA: TGTGCCAGCAGTGATCGCCAGAGGGCTGGGGCCAACGTCCTGACTTTC.

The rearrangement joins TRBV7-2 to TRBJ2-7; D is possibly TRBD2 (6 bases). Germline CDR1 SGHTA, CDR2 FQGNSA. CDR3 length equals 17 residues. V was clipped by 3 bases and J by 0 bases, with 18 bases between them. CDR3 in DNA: TGTGCCAGCAGCTTGGGAGGAAGGTCTTTGAGCTCCTACGAGCAGTACTTC. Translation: CASSLGGRSLSSYEQYF.

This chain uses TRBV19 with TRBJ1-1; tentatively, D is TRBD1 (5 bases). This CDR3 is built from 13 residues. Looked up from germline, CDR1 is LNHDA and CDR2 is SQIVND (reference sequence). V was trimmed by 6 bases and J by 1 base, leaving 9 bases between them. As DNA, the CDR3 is TGTGCCAGTAGATCGACAGCGAACACTGAAGCTTTCTTT. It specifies CASRSTANTEAFF.

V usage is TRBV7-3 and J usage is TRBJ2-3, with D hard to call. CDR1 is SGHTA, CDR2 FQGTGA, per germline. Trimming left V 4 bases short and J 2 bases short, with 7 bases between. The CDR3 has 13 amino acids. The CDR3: CASSSDPTDTQYF. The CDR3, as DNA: TGTGCCAGCAGCTCCGATCCCACAGATACGCAGTATTTT.

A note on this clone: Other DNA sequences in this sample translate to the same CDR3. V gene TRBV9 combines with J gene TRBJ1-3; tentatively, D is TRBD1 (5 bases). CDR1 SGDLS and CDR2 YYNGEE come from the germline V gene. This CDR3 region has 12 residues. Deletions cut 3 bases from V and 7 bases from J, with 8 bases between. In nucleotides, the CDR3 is TGTGCCAGCAGCGGCGGGGGGAACACCATATATTTT. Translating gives CASSGGGNTIYF.

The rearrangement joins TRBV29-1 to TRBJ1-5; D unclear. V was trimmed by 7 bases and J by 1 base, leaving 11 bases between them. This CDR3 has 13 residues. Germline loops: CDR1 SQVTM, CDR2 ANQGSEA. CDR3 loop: CSAADGSNQPQHF. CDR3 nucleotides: TGCAGCGCGGCGGACGGGAGCAATCAGCCCCAGCATTTT.

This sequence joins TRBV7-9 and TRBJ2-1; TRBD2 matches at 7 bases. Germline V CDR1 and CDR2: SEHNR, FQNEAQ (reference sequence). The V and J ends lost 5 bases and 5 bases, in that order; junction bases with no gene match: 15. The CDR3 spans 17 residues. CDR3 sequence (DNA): TGTGCCAGCAGCCCGCCGGTAAGGGGAGGGTTGGACAATGAGCAGTTCTTC. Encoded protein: CASSPPVRGGLDNEQFF.

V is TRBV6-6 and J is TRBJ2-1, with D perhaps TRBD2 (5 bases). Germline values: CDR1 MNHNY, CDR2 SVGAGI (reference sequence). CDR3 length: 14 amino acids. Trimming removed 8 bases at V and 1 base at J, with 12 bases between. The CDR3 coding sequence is TGTGCCAGCGGGTCAGGAGGTTCCTACAATGAGCAGTTCTTC. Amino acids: CASGSGGSYNEQFF.

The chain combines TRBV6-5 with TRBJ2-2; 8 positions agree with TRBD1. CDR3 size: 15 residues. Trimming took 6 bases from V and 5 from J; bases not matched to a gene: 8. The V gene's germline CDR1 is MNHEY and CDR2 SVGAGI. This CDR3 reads CASSLLTGGTGELFF. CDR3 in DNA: TGTGCCAGCAGCCTACTCACAGGGGGTACCGGGGAGCTGTTTTTT.

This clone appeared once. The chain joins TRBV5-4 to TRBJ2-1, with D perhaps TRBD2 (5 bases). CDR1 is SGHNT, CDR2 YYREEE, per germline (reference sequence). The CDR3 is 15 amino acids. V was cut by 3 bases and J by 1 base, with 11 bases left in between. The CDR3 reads CASSSDGISYNEQFF. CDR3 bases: TGTGCCAGCAGCTCGGACGGGATTTCCTACAATGAGCAGTTCTTC.

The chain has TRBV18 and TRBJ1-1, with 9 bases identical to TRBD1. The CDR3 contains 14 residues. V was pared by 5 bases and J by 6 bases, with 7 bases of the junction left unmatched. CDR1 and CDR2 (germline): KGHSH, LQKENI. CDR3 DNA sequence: TGTGCCAGCTCATTGGGACAGGGCAGGCCTGAAGCTTTCTTT. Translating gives CASSLGQGRPEAFF.

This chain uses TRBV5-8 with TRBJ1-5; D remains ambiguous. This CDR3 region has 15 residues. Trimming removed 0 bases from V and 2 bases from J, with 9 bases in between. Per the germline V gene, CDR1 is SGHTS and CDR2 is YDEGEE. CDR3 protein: CASSLARVGNQPQHF. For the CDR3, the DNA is TGTGCCAGCAGCTTGGCACGGGTGGGCAATCAGCCCCAGCATTTT.

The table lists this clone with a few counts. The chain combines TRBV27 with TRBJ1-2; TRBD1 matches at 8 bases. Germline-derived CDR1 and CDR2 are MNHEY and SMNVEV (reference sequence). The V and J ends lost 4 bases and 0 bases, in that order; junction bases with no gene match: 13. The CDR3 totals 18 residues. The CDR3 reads CASSSLRQGTKANYGYTF. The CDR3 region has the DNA TGTGCCAGCAGTTCTCTTCGACAGGGGACTAAAGCTAACTATGGCTACACCTTC.

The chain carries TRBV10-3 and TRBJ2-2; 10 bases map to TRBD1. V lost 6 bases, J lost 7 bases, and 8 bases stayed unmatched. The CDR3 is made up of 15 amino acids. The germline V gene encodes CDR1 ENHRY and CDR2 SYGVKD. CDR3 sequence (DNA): TGTGCCATCAGGGGACAGGGGATCTCGGGCGGGGAGCTGTTTTTT. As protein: CAIRGQGISGGELFF.

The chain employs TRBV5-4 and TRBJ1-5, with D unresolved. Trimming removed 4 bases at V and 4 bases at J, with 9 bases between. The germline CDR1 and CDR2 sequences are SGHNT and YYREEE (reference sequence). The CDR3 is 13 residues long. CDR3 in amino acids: CASSVGRNQPQHF. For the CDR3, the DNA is TGTGCCAGCAGCGTCGGGAGGAATCAGCCCCAGCATTTT.

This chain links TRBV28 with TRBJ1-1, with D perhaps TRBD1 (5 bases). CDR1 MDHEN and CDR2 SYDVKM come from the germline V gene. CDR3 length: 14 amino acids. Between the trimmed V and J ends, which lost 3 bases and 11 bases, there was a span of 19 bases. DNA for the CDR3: TGTGCCAGCAGTTTGTCGCGCGGGGGACTGGTCGCTTTCTTT. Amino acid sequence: CASSLSRGGLVAFF.

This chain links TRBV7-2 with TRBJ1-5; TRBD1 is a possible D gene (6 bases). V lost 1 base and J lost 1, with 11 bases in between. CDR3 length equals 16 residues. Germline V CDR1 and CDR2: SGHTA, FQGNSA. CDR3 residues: CASSLVSGVSNQPQHF. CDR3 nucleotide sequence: TGTGCCAGCAGCTTAGTGTCAGGGGTGAGCAATCAGCCCCAGCATTTT.

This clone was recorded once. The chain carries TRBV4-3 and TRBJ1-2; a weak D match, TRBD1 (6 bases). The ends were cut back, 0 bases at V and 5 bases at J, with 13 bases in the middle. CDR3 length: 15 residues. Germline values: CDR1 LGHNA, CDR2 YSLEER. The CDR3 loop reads CASSQEANREYGYTF. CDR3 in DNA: TGCGCCAGCAGCCAAGAAGCAAACAGGGAATATGGCTACACCTTC.

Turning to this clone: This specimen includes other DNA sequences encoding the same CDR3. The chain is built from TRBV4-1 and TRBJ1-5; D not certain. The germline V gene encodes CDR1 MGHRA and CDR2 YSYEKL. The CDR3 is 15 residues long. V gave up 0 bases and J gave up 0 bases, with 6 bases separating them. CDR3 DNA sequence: TGCGCCAGCAGCCAAGAAGGGAATAGCAATCAGCCCCAGCATTTT. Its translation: CASSQEGNSNQPQHF.

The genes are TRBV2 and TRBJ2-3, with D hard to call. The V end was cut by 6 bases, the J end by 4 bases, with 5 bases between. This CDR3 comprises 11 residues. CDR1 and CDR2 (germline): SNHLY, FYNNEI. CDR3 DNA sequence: TGTGCCAGCAGCGTCCCAGATACGCAGTATTTT. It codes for CASSVPDTQYF. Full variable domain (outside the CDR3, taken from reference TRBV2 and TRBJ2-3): EPEVTQTPSHQVTQMGQEVILRCVPISNHLYFYWYRQILGQKVEFLVSFYNNEISEKSEIFDDQFSVERPDGSNFTLKIRSTKLEDSAMYFCASSVPDTQYFGPGTRLTVL.

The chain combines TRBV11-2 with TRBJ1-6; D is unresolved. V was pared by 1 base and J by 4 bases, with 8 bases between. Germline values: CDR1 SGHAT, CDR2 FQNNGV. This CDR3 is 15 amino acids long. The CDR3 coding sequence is TGTGCCAGCAGCTTAGGTGGACGGTATAATTCACCCCTCCACTTT. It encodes CASSLGGRYNSPLHF.

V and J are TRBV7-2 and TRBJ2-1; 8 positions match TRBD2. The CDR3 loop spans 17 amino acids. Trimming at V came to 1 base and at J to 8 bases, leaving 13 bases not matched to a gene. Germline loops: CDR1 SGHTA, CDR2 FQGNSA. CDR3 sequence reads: CASSLGAGGVFNHEQFF. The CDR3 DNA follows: TGTGCCAGCAGCTTAGGGGCGGGAGGTGTTTTCAATCATGAGCAGTTCTTC.

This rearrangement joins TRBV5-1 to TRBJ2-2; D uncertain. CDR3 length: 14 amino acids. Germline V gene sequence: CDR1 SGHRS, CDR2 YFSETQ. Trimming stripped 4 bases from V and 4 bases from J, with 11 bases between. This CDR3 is CASSVDGPTGELFF. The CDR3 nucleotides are TGCGCCAGCAGCGTAGATGGGCCCACCGGGGAGCTGTTTTTT.

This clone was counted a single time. This chain's CDR3 is CAWSLGRLMNTEAFF. In nucleotides, the CDR3 is TGTGCCTGGAGTTTGGGCAGACTCATGAACACTGAAGCTTTCTTT. This chain joins TRBV30 and TRBJ1-1, with D uncertain. The CDR3 totals 15 residues. The ends were cut back, 2 bases at V and 0 bases at J, with 13 bases in the middle. Germline V gene lookup returns CDR1 GTSNPN and CDR2 SVGIG (reference sequence).

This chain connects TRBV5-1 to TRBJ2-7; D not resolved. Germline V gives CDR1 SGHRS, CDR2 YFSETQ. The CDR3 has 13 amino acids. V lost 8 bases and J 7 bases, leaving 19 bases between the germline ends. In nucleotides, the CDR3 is TGCGCCAGTTCCGGCCAGATGGTGGGGGAGCAGTACTTC. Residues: CASSGQMVGEQYF.

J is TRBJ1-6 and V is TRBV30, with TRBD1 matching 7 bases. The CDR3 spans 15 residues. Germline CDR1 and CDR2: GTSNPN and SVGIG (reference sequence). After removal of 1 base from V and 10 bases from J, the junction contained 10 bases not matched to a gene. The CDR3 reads CAWSAPTGTGSPLHF. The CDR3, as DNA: TGTGCCTGGAGTGCTCCGACAGGGACTGGATCACCCCTCCACTTT.

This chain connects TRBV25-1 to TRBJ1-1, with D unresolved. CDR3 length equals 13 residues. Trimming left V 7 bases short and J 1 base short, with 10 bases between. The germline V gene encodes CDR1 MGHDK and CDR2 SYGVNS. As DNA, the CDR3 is TGTGCCAGCACCGGGCAGGAGAACACTGAAGCTTTCTTT. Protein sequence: CASTGQENTEAFF.

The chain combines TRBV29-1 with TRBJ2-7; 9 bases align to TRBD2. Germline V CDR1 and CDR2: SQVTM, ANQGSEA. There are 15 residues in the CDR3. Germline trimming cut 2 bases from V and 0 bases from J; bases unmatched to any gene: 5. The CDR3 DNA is TGCAGCGTTGAAATTCTAGCGGGGACCTCCTACGAGCAGTACTTC. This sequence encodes CSVEILAGTSYEQYF.